The 5 T cell receptor beta chains below all came from one sample that was sequenced in a study of technical replicates of blood from several donors. The data were produced by immunoSEQ multiplex PCR, yet TCRdb's version contains in-frame clones alone and is incomplete. Of 75,000 to 100,000 clones listed, approximately 93% were seen once; the top ten hold approximately 0.24%. Sequencing was done on a sample of T cells isolated from PBMCs. The receptors were sampled from a human donor in good health.

V and J are TRBV4-1 and TRBJ2-7; 14 bases agree with TRBD2. The V and J ends lost 3 bases and 2 bases, in that order; junction bases with no gene match: 3. The CDR3 length is 16 residues. Germline CDR1 is MGHRA and CDR2 is YSYEKL. In DNA, the CDR3 is TGCGCCAGCAGCCACTCGGGACTAGCGGGGGCCTACGAGCAGTACTTC. Its translation is CASSHSGLAGAYEQYF.

The V gene is TRBV30, the J gene TRBJ2-1; D not resolved. Germline CDR1 reads GTSNPN; CDR2 reads SVGIG (reference sequence). Trimming cost V 4 bases and J 0 bases, with 7 bases left between them. The CDR3 has 13 amino acids. Here the CDR3 reads CAWTVYSYNEQFF. The CDR3 DNA sequence: TGTGCCTGGACCGTCTACTCCTACAATGAGCAGTTCTTC.

The chain uses TRBV2 and TRBJ2-7; D is unclear. V lost 4 bases and J lost 6, with 19 bases in between. The CDR3 extends over 15 amino acids. Germline CDR1 reads SNHLY; CDR2 reads FYNNEI. CDR3 nucleotide sequence: TGTGCCAGCAGTGCTGCGAGTGGTAATCTCTCCGAGCAGTACTTC. Translating gives CASSAASGNLSEQYF.

V is TRBV9 and J is TRBJ2-1, with 10 bases fitting TRBD1. Germline CDR1 and CDR2: SGDLS and YYNGEE. The CDR3 totals 16 residues. Losses at the gene ends were 4 bases for V and 3 bases for J; bases not matched to a gene: 7. The CDR3, as DNA: TGTGCCAGCAGCCTCCGGGACAGGGGCTACTACAATGAGCAGTTCTTC. Translating it yields CASSLRDRGYYNEQFF. Supplemented by reference TRBV9 and TRBJ2-1, the full variable domain reads DSGVTQTPKHLITATGQRVTLRCSPRSGDLSVYWYQQSLDQGLQFLIQYYNGEERAKGNILERFSAQQFPDLHSELNLSSLELGDSALYFCASSLRDRGYYNEQFFGPGTRLTVL.

The rearrangement uses TRBV29-1 and TRBJ2-1; D is possibly TRBD1 (5 bases). There are 14 residues in the CDR3. V lost 5 bases to trimming and J lost 1 base, with 12 bases between them. CDR1 and CDR2 (germline): SQVTM, ANQGSEA. CDR3 in DNA: TGCAGCGTTATAGGACACCCATCCTACAATGAGCAGTTCTTC. It specifies CSVIGHPSYNEQFF.